This T cell receptor (beta chain) was captured in a study of Graves' ophthalmopathy and Graves' hyperthyroidism. General study points: Cross-validated, the 13-signature model showed 87.88%/81.08% sensitivity/specificity, and 80%/75% in the test set.

The CDR3 contains 16 residues. Germline assignment: CDR1 KGHDR and CDR2 SFDVKD. Trimming at V came to 11 bases and at J to 0 bases, leaving 10 bases not matched to a gene. Symptoms, serum thyroxine and TRAb, thyroid ultrasound, and orbital computed tomography formed the diagnostic basis. TCR beta CDR3 regions were amplified from RNA transcripts. RT-PCR with HTBI primers came first, then second-round multiplex PCR. TCRdb recomputed calls from the multiplex PCR reads with MiXCR, one row per CDR3 protein. In the table there are 500,000 to 600,000 distinct CDR3 sequences, approximately 37% of which are singletons. This clonotype was observed a few times. What it binds is unknown.

The material sequenced was peripheral blood or thyroid tissue (not recorded which). The V call is TRBV24-1, the J call TRBJ2-2, with 8 bases that match TRBD1. The receptor was derived from an adult man with Graves' hyperthyroidism. CDR3 in amino acids: CASRRRGPPNTGELFF. The CDR3, as DNA: TGTGCCAGCAGACGCAGGGGGCCCCCGAACACCGGGGAGCTGTTTTTT.